Below are 27 T cell receptor beta chains sequenced from a single sample in a study of T cell repertoires in cytomegalovirus infection. TCRdb redid the calling of the reads with MiXCR, one entry per CDR3 protein. This table holds about 300,000 distinct CDR3 sequences, around 10% found once. The sample comprised PBMCs. All receptors come from a human donor in good health (CMV status not recorded). Some clones in this sample may be carry-over from other donors' samples.

This clonotype was recorded many times. The chain couples TRBV7-2 to TRBJ2-3, with unresolved D. V was cut by 2 bases and J by 4 bases, with 7 bases left in between. This CDR3 is built from 13 residues. Per the germline V gene, CDR1 is SGHTA and CDR2 is FQGNSA. The CDR3: CASSLLGSDTQYF. DNA for the CDR3: TGTGCCAGCAGCTTACTGGGCTCAGATACGCAGTATTTT.

This clonotype has at least ten counts. The chain couples TRBV5-6 to TRBJ2-7; a possible D gene is TRBD1 (5 bases). Germline-derived CDR1 and CDR2 are SGHDT and YYEEEE. This CDR3 region has 15 residues. V shed 5 bases and J shed 3 bases, with 18 bases lying between them. As DNA, the CDR3 is TGTGCCAGCAGGGGGCTTGGGTTGCAGGACTACGAGCAGTACGTC. It translates to CASRGLGLQDYEQYV.

This clonotype was counted ten times or more. The chain carries TRBV5-1 and TRBJ2-1, with a possible D match to TRBD2 (6 bases). CDR3 size: 13 residues. Germline V gene sequence: CDR1 SGHRS, CDR2 YFSETQ. The V and J ends lost 3 bases and 4 bases respectively, with 8 bases between them. The CDR3 spells CASSWSGYNEQFF. Here the CDR3 DNA reads TGCGCCAGCAGCTGGAGCGGGTACAATGAGCAGTTCTTC.

This clonotype was detected ten times or more. The chain carries TRBV6-5 and TRBJ2-3; D perhaps matches TRBD2 (5 bases). V dropped 2 bases and J dropped 1 base, with 13 bases sitting between them. This CDR3 has 16 amino acids. Germline assignment: CDR1 MNHEY and CDR2 SVGAGI. The chain's CDR3 is CASSYGLVRGTDTQYF. In DNA form, the CDR3 reads TGTGCCAGCAGTTACGGGCTGGTGAGGGGCACAGATACGCAGTATTTT.

About this clonotype itself: A read error is possible here, since a much larger clone lies one base away. This chain uses TRBV7-6 with TRBJ2-5; D may correspond to TRBD1 or TRBD2 (5 bases each). CDR1 is SGHVS and CDR2 is FNYEAQ in the germline V gene. V lost 1 base and J lost 0, with 21 bases in between. The CDR3 length is 19 residues. CDR3 nucleotide sequence: TGTGCCAGCAGCTTAGTTAGTTGGGCCCGGGACCAGAACCAAGAGACCCAGTACTTC. It yields the protein CASSLVSWARDQNQETQYF.

The table lists this clonotype with a few counts. V and J are TRBV5-1 and TRBJ1-2; D call uncertain. This CDR3 is built from 14 residues. Germline CDR1 reads SGHRS; CDR2 reads YFSETQ. Trimming stripped 4 bases from V and 7 bases from J, with 17 bases between. In DNA form, the CDR3 reads TGCGCCAGCAGCCCGTGGGAGCTCTTTTCTGGCTACACCTTC. Its protein is CASSPWELFSGYTF.

The table lists this clonotype with many counts. The chain employs TRBV20-1 and TRBJ1-5, with 11 bases that match TRBD1. CDR1 is DFQATT and CDR2 is SNEGSKA in the germline V gene (reference sequence). The J segment lost 9 bases and the V segment lost 5 bases, leaving 12 bases of the junction unmatched. The CDR3 covers 15 residues. DNA for the CDR3: TGCAGTGCTCTCTTATCCGGACAGGGGGCAGGGCCCCAGCATTTT. Its protein product is CSALLSGQGAGPQHF.

This clonotype was counted ten times or more. The CDR3 loop reads CASSPRTGPQGTEAFF. In DNA, the CDR3 is TGTGCCAGCAGCCCCAGGACAGGCCCTCAAGGGACTGAAGCTTTCTTT. The V call is TRBV4-2, the J call TRBJ1-1, with 7 bases identical to TRBD1. V gave up 4 bases and J gave up 5 bases; unmatched junction bases: 13. The CDR3 spans 16 residues. The germline V gene encodes CDR1 LGHNA and CDR2 YNFKEQ.

The chain carries TRBV29-1 and TRBJ1-5, with a possible D match to TRBD1 (5 bases). Germline V CDR1 and CDR2: SQVTM, ANQGSEA. The CDR3 spans 12 residues. Between the trimmed V and J ends, which lost 4 bases and 7 bases, there was a span of 11 bases. CDR3 bases: TGCAGCGTTGGCGGGGCAGGGCAGCCCCAGCATTTT. This codes for CSVGGAGQPQHF.

This clonotype has at least ten counts. V usage is TRBV29-1 and J usage is TRBJ1-6; possible D gene TRBD1, 6 bases. CDR1 and CDR2 (germline): SQVTM, ANQGSEA. With 7 bases removed from V and 6 bases from J, the gap between germline ends came to 16 bases. The CDR3 length is 14 residues. In DNA, the CDR3 is TGCAGCGCCCAAACGGGACAATTTAATTCACCCCTCCACTTT. It specifies CSAQTGQFNSPLHF. Full variable domain (outside the CDR3, taken from reference TRBV29-1 and TRBJ1-6): SAVISQKPSRDICQRGTSLTIQCQVDSQVTMMFWYRQQPGQSLTLIATANQGSEATYESGFVIDKFPISRPNLTFSTLTVSNMSPEDSSIYLCSAQTGQFNSPLHFGNGTRLTVT.

This clonotype appeared many times. The V gene is TRBV6-1, the J gene TRBJ2-1; D gene ambiguous. CDR1 MNHNS and CDR2 SASEGT come from the germline V gene. There are 15 residues in the CDR3. V was shortened by 1 base and J by 0 bases, with 7 bases between the two germline ends. The CDR3 protein is CASSEDLSSYNEQFF. The CDR3 DNA reads TGTGCCAGCAGTGAAGACCTTTCCTCCTACAATGAGCAGTTCTTC.

This chain connects TRBV3-1 to TRBJ2-2; no firm D call. The CDR3 spans 15 residues. Deletions cut 1 base from V and 2 bases from J, with 8 bases between. Germline V gene sequence: CDR1 LGHDT, CDR2 YNNKEL (reference sequence). The CDR3 is CASSQAQINTGELFF. The CDR3 DNA is TGTGCCAGCAGCCAAGCACAGATCAACACCGGGGAGCTGTTTTTT.

This clonotype has a count of ten or more. V is TRBV12-3 or TRBV12-4 and J is TRBJ1-1; D not resolved. This CDR3 region has 13 residues. V was clipped by 6 bases and J by 4 bases, with 12 bases between them. The CDR3 region has the DNA TGTGCCAGCAGGCGCGAGAGGGCCACTGAAGCTTTCTTT. Translation: CASRRERATEAFF.

This clonotype was counted ten times or more. V usage is TRBV4-1 and J usage is TRBJ2-1, with a tentative D call TRBD1 (6 bases). The V and J ends lost 4 bases and 6 bases respectively, with 10 bases between them. The CDR3 contains 13 residues. Germline CDR1 is MGHRA and CDR2 is YSYEKL. The CDR3 sequence is CASSLQGPNEQFF. The CDR3 DNA follows: TGCGCCAGCAGCCTACAGGGTCCCAATGAGCAGTTCTTC.

This clonotype was recorded many times. The genes are TRBV14 and TRBJ2-1; perhaps TRBD2 as D (6 bases). This CDR3 has 15 residues. The germline V gene has CDR1 SGHDN and CDR2 FVKESK. V dropped 0 bases and J dropped 7 bases, with 13 bases sitting between them. The DNA for the CDR3 is TGTGCCAGCAGCCAAGATTTACTAGCCCTTAATGAGCAGTTCTTC. Translated, it gives CASSQDLLALNEQFF.

This clonotype occurred many times. V is TRBV12-3 or TRBV12-4 and J is TRBJ2-7; D is undetermined. The CDR3 spans 12 residues. V shed 4 bases and J shed 6 bases, with 10 bases lying between them. The CDR3 sequence is CASSSRPTEQYF. The CDR3 bases are TGTGCCAGCAGTTCCCGTCCAACCGAGCAGTACTTC.

The sample holds many counts of this clonotype. With a much larger clone just one base away, this may be a read error. This rearrangement joins TRBV12-3 or TRBV12-4 to TRBJ2-3; 7 positions match TRBD1. This CDR3 spans 13 amino acids. CDR3 DNA: TGTGCCAGCAGCAGGGGGAGCACAGATGCGCAGTATTTT. Its translation is CASSRGSTDAQYF.

The CDR3 DNA sequence: TGCAGCCTGGGGGGACACACCATATATTTT. Translation: CSLGGHTIYF. This chain uses TRBV29-1 with TRBJ1-3; D is perhaps TRBD1 (5 bases). Trimming left V 8 bases short and J 8 bases short, with 10 bases between. CDR1 and CDR2 (germline): SQVTM, ANQGSEA. CDR3 length equals 10 residues.

The chain joins TRBV28 to TRBJ2-1; 7 bases align to TRBD1. V shed 7 bases and J 8 bases; nucleotides not matched to a gene: 8. CDR1 is MDHEN and CDR2 is SYDVKM in the germline V gene. The CDR3 spans 13 residues. The CDR3 spells CASIVRGLDEQFF. For the CDR3, the DNA is TGTGCCAGCATCGTAAGGGGGCTCGATGAGCAGTTCTTC.

This chain connects TRBV2 to TRBJ1-6; 7 bases are shared with TRBD1. The trim removed 6 bases at V and 3 bases at J, leaving 8 bases unmatched. Germline V gives CDR1 SNHLY, CDR2 FYNNEI. CDR3 size: 16 residues. CDR3 DNA sequence: TGTGCCAGCAGAACCCCGACAGGGAGCTATAATTCACCCCTCCACTTT. It codes for CASRTPTGSYNSPLHF.

This clonotype showed up many times. This chain links TRBV27 with TRBJ2-1; D is ambiguous. V dropped 3 bases and J dropped 4 bases, with 13 bases sitting between them. Per the germline V gene, CDR1 is MNHEY and CDR2 is SMNVEV (reference sequence). There are 15 residues in the CDR3. The CDR3 coding sequence is TGTGCCAGCAGTTTCACAAGAGGATCGTACAATGAGCAGTTCTTC. Its protein product is CASSFTRGSYNEQFF.

This clonotype occurred many times. The chain is built from TRBV11-1 and TRBJ2-3; 10 bases map to TRBD2. The CDR3 runs to 15 residues. V was clipped by 7 bases and J by 1 base; unmatched bases: 5. The germline V gene encodes CDR1 SGHAT and CDR2 FQDESV (reference sequence). As DNA, the CDR3 is TGTGCCAGCACACGCGGGACTAGCGGCACAGATACGCAGTATTTT. It is translated as CASTRGTSGTDTQYF.

This clonotype appeared many times. V usage is TRBV14 and J usage is TRBJ1-4; a weak D match, TRBD1 (6 bases). Trimming cost V 5 bases and J 8 bases, with 18 bases left between them. CDR1 is SGHDN and CDR2 is FVKESK in the germline V gene. This CDR3 has 15 residues. CDR3: CASSTRAGAGEKLFF. The CDR3 DNA is TGTGCCAGCAGCACCCGAGCGGGGGCTGGCGAAAAACTGTTTTTT.

The chain carries TRBV4-1 and TRBJ1-2, with 7 nucleotides matching TRBD1. Germline values: CDR1 MGHRA, CDR2 YSYEKL. With V trimmed by 7 bases and J by 3 bases, 14 bases remained unmatched. CDR3 length: 16 amino acids. The CDR3 is CASTQGGFSRDYGYTF. DNA of the CDR3: TGCGCCAGCACCCAGGGGGGGTTCAGTCGTGACTATGGCTACACCTTC.

This clonotype was counted many times. V is TRBV7-9 and J is TRBJ1-1, with D perhaps matching TRBD1 (6 bases). CDR1 and CDR2 (germline): SEHNR, FQNEAQ (reference sequence). This CDR3 comprises 13 residues. The V gene lost 7 bases and the J gene lost 2 bases, with 11 bases spanning the gap. In nucleotides, the CDR3 is TGTGCCAGCACCCTGGACAGTAACACTGAAGCTTTCTTT. Translated: CASTLDSNTEAFF. Full variable domain (rest looked up from reference TRBV7-9 and TRBJ1-1): DTGVSQNPRHKITKRGQNVTFRCDPISEHNRLYWYRQTLGQGPEFLTYFQNEAQLEKSRLLSDRFSAERPKGSFSTLEIQRTEQGDSAMYLCASTLDSNTEAFFGQGTRLTVV.

As regards this clonotype: This may come from a read error, since a much larger clone is one base off. The V and J genes are TRBV10-3 and TRBJ2-3; D call uncertain. Trimming shortened V by 9 bases and J by 4 bases, and 8 bases separated the two germline ends. The CDR3 contains 11 residues. The germline CDR1 and CDR2 sequences are ENHRY and SYGVKD. CDR3 nucleotide sequence: TGTGCCATAGCAAGTGCAGATACGCAGTATTTT. Encoded protein: CAIASADTQYF.

The J gene is TRBJ1-1, the V gene TRBV18, with D hard to call. V lost 2 bases, J lost 6 bases, and 10 bases lay in between. The CDR3 is made up of 13 amino acids. Germline V gene data show CDR1 as KGHSH and CDR2 as LQKENI. CDR3 residues: CASSPYGLPEAFF. The DNA of the CDR3 is TGTGCCAGCTCACCATACGGACTCCCTGAAGCTTTCTTT.